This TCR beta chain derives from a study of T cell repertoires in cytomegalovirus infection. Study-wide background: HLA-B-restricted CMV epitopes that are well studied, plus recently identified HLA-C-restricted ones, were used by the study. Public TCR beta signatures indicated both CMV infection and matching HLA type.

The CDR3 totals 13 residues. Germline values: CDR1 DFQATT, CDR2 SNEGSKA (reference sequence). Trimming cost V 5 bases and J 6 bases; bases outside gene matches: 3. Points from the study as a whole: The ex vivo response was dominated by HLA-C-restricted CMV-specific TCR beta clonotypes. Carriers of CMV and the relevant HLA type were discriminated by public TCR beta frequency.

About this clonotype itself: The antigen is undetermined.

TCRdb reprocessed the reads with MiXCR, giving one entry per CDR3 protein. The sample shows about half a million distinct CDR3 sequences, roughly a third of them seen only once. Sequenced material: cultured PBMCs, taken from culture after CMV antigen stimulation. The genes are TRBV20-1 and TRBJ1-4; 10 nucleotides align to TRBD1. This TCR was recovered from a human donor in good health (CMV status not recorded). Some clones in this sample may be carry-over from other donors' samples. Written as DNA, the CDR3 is TGCAGTGCTCCCGGGACAGGGGATGAAAAACTGTTTTTT. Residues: CSAPGTGDEKLFF.